This T cell receptor beta chain was recorded in a study of response to subunit inactivated influenza vaccine. From the RT-PCR reads, TCRdb called clonotypes with MiXCR, one entry per CDR3 protein. Of approximately 500,000 distinct CDR3 sequences listed, 20% to 25% are singletons. The CDR3 is 17 amino acids. Trimming left V 9 bases short and J 1 base short, with 24 bases between. Germline assignment: CDR1 SGHTA and CDR2 FQGTGA. This sample was also put to use in a study of T cells expressing NK-cell markers. Per that study: In generating TCR beta cDNA, 5'RACE template switching with UMIs was used. Each TCR beta repertoire originated in sorted T cells that were CD3+CD56+NKG2C+, CD3+CD56+NKG2C- or CD3+CD56-NKG2C+. Just one sequenced donor of eight was HCMV-seronegative, while seven were seropositive. Expanded NKG2C+ T cell clones had unclear HCMV specificity.

This receptor was identified in a man aged 45 to 65 who received an inactivated influenza vaccine. V usage is TRBV7-3 and J usage is TRBJ1-2; no firm D call. This sample comprised CD4+ T cells sorted from PBMCs, obtained 11 to 12 days after vaccination. CDR3 loop: CASSPRTVTRLNYGYTF. As DNA, the CDR3 is TGTGCCAGTAGTCCACGGACGGTGACCCGCCTTAACTATGGCTACACCTTC.